This TCR beta chain was sequenced for a study of shared clonotypes between healthy human individuals (TCRdb year 2020). In terms of the full investigation: A few men and two women, aged 18 to 49 years, made up the cohort. For each donor, three plates each were used for CD4 naive and CD4 memory, two plates were used for CD8 naive, and one plate was used for CD8 memory. The study deeply sequenced blood TCR repertoires of five healthy adults to estimate repertoire size and the extent of clonotype sharing between individuals. To increase sequencing depth and limit assay-specific biases, different laboratories used diverse techniques to prepare libraries and sequence TCR repertoires. Leukapheresis yielded between about 0.94 and 9.5 billion PBMCs per donor. What the work shows at the level of the full study, not this receptor alone: Pairwise subsampling led to the expectation that sequencing depth would affect the degree of clonotype sharing among donors. Only blood was sampled, and tissue TCR repertoires likely differ from those in blood. The genetic and exposure-history diversity represented was limited by the small number of donors. Approximately 5% of naive CD4, 3.5% of naive CD8, around 2.3% of memory CD4, and about 0.4% of memory CD8 clonotypes were shared across several donors. Larger estimated clonotype richness was generally found for naive subsets than for memory subsets. Compared with non-shared clonotypes, the clonotypes found in all four sorted-subset donors had higher generation probabilities. Rarefaction of sorted-subset datasets indicated incomplete sequencing despite the large sequencing depth.

This clone was seen a single time. What antigen it recognizes has not been identified. Base-call qualities are not available, and no considerably larger clone is one nucleotide away. Using the deep immunoSEQ assay, multiplex PCR amplified TCR CDR3 regions from genomic DNA. For each cell subset, the extracted genomic DNA was distributed evenly across all wells of several immunoSEQ 96-well plates, and each plate served as one replicate. For sorted subsets, around 0.2 ug of genomic DNA, equivalent to about 30,000 T cell genomes, went into each replicate PCR. Purified libraries were quantified with a Qubit 3.0 fluorometer, sized on a Bioanalyzer 2100, and re-quantified with the KAPA Library Quantification kit. Each immunoSEQ 96-well plate was sequenced on its own single-read 150-cycle Illumina NextSeq 550 flow cell. Per the original workflow: Because the immunoSEQ output held only junctional sequences and lacked quality scores, the filtering could not match the filtering applied to full-length reads. Sequences were annotated with PyIR, a Python wrapper for IgBLAST v1.9, using IMGT germline references to assign V/J genes and CDR3. Reads with weak V/J assignments (E-value above 1e-6), missing CDR3, stop codons, out-of-frame junctions, or ambiguous translated residues were removed. V3J clonotypes were defined by identical inferred V gene, J gene, and CDR3 amino acid sequence. Percentage overlap between repertoires was computed as shared unique clonotypes divided by the size of the smaller repertoire. Repertoire richness was assessed with RTK rarefaction, the Chao1 estimator, and Recon v2.1 estimates of unobserved clonotypes. Generation probabilities for all TCRbeta clonotypes obtained by the gDNA method from a handful of donors were computed using OLGA. TCRdb took over this immuneACCESS table, retaining in-frame rearrangements with V and J assigned. Such tables are incomplete; in checked studies, under half of the missing clones stem from an unresolved V gene, and the remainder is unexplained. The V and J calls and clone size were taken over from that table, and D and trimming were inferred from the DNA. The sample records about 2.3 million clones, around 92% of which are singletons. Jointly, the top ten make up 0.37% of the sample.

The donors were healthy, HIV-negative adults with no recently reported acute infections or vaccinations. Every donor was a Caucasian adult residing in Nashville, Tennessee, USA. CD4+ T cells were enriched through magnetic negative selection, after which naive cells were positively selected on CD45RA and the remaining negative fraction served as the memory subset. Blood was obtained by leukapheresis, after which PBMCs were separated by Ficoll-Histopaque density gradient centrifugation and cryopreserved in liquid nitrogen vapor phase. Analytical flow cytometry was used to check the purity and quantity of every magnetically sorted T cell population. Genomic DNA was isolated from every sorted fraction and measured by UV absorbance on a Nanodrop 2000c. Sequencing input: naive CD4+ T cells from PBMCs. The sample's cell subset or site label, decoded: CD45RA+ positively selected. The TCR sequence derives from a man aged 18 to 29 in good health. Some clones in this sample may be carry-over from other donors' samples.

The sequenced DNA is TGCGCCAGCAGCTTGGACCGGGTGATAGGCGAGCAGTTCTTC. The translation is CASSLDRVIGEQFF. The sequence is built from TRBV5-1 and TRBJ2-1, with the D gene not confidently named. Looking up the germline V gene yields CDR1 SGHRS and CDR2 YFSETQ. Relative to germline, V is 0 bases shorter and J is 10 bases shorter, with 14 bases between their ends. The CDR3 spans 14 residues, from the cysteine through the phenylalanine. The only DNA kept is the CDR3, 42 bases in frame from the first base. Reference TRBV5-1 and TRBJ2-1 genes cover what lies past the CDR3, so the full variable domain is KAGVTQTPRYLIKTRGQQVTLSCSPISGHRSVSWYQQTPGQGLQFLFEYFSETQRNKGNFPGRFSGRQFSNSRSEMNVSTLELGDSALYLCASSLDRVIGEQFFGPGTRLTVL.